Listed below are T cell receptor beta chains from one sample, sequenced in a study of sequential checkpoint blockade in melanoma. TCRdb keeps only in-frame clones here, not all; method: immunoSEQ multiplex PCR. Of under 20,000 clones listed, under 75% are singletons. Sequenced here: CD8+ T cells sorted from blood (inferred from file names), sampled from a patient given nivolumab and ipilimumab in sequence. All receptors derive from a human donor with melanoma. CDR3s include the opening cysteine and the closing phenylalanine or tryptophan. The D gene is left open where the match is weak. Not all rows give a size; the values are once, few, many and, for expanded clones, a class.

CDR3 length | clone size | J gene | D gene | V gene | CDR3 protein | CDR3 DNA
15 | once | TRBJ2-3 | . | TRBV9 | CASSVSGRSTDTQYF | TGTGCCAGCAGCGTCAGCGGGCGGAGCACAGATACGCAGTATTTT
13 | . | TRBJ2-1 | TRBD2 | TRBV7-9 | CASSSRILAEQFF | TGTGCCAGCAGCTCGCGCATACTAGCGGAGCAGTTCTTC
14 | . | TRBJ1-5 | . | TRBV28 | CASMGRRGIQPQHF | TGTGCCAGCATGGGAAGGCGAGGGATCCAGCCCCAGCATTTT
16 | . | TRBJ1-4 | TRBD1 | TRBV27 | CASKDRALATNEKLFF | TGTGCCAGCAAGGACAGGGCCCTTGCAACTAATGAAAAACTGTTTTTT
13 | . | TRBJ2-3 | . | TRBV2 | CASSDRSTDTQYF | TGTGCCAGCAGTGATAGAAGCACAGATACGCAGTATTTT
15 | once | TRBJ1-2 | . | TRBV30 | CAWIETGPSQNGYTF | TGTGCCTGGATAGAAACAGGGCCCTCCCAGAATGGCTACACCTTC
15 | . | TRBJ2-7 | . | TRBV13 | CASSFWAAQSREQYF | TGTGCCAGCAGCTTTTGGGCCGCCCAGTCCCGCGAGCAGTACTTC
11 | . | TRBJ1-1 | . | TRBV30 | CAWSVVYEAFF | TGTGCCTGGAGTGTAGTCTATGAAGCTTTCTTT
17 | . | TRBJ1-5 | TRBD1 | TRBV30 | CAWSFGDRGTVYQPQHF | TGTGCCTGGAGTTTCGGGGACAGGGGTACCGTCTACCAGCCCCAGCATTTT
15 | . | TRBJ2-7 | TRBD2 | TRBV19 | CASSLGTSGLYEQYF | TGTGCCAGTAGCCTCGGAACTAGCGGGCTCTACGAGCAGTACTTC
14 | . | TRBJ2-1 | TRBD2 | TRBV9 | CASAGERGYNEQFF | TGTGCCAGCGCCGGGGAGCGGGGGTACAATGAGCAGTTCTTC
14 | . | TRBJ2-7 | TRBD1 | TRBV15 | CATSRGQGISEQYF | TGTGCCACCAGCAGGGGACAGGGTATCTCCGAGCAGTACTTC
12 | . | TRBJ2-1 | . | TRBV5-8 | CASSLAAYEQFF | TGTGCCAGCAGCTTGGCCGCGTATGAGCAGTTCTTC
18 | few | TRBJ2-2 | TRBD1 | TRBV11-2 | CASSLLGSGQGPTGELFF | TGTGCCAGCAGCTTATTGGGGTCGGGACAGGGCCCCACCGGGGAGCTGTTTTTT
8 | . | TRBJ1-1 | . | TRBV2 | CATGEAFF | TGTGCCACCGGTGAAGCTTTCTTT
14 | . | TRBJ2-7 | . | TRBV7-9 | CASSRDIKSYEQYF | TGTGCCAGCAGCAGGGACATTAAGAGCTACGAGCAGTACTTC
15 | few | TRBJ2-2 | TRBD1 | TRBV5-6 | CASSSRDRPTGELFF | TGTGCCAGCAGCAGCCGGGACAGGCCAACCGGGGAGCTGTTTTTT
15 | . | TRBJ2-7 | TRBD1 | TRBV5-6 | CASSITGTGFREQYF | TGTGCCAGCAGCATAACCGGGACAGGATTTAGGGAGCAGTACTTC
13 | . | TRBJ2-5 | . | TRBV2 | CASRPGQLETQYF | TGTGCCAGCAGGCCTGGACAGCTGGAGACCCAGTACTTC
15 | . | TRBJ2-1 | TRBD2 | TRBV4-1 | CASSQVAGGYNEQFF | TGCGCCAGCAGCCAAGTGGCGGGAGGGTACAATGAGCAGTTCTTC
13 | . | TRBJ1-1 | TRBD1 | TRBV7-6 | CASSLTGVAEAFF | TGTGCCAGCAGCTTGACAGGGGTAGCTGAAGCTTTCTTT
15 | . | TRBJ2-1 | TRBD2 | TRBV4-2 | CASSQEQLASDEQFF | TGTGCCAGCAGCCAAGAACAACTAGCGTCCGATGAGCAGTTCTTC
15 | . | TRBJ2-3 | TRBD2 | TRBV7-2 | CASSTGGWSTDTQYF | TGTGCCAGCAGCACGGGAGGGTGGAGCACAGATACGCAGTATTTT
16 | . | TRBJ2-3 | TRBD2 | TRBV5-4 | CASSGWTSSDTDTQYF | TGTGCCAGCAGCGGATGGACTAGCTCCGACACAGATACGCAGTATTTT
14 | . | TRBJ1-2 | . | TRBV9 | CASSPSGVDYGYTF | TGTGCCAGCAGCCCCTCAGGGGTTGACTATGGCTACACCTTC
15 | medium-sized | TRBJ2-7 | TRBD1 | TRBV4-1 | CASSHLPGTGYEQYF | TGCGCCAGCAGCCATCTACCCGGGACAGGGTACGAGCAGTACTTC
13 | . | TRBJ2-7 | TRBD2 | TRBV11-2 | CASSSGGGYEQYF | TGTGCCAGCAGCTCGGGGGGAGGGTACGAGCAGTACTTC
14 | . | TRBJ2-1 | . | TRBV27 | CASTPGGPYNEQFF | TGTGCCAGCACTCCGGGGGGCCCCTACAATGAGCAGTTCTTC
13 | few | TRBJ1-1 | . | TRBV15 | CATRSTVNTEAFF | TGTGCCACCAGATCGACAGTGAACACTGAAGCTTTCTTT
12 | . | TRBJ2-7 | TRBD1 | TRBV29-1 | CSVRDRTYEQYF | TGCAGCGTTCGGGACAGAACCTACGAGCAGTACTTC
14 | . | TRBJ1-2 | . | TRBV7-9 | CASSLGPGFDGYTF | TGTGCCAGCAGCTTGGGCCCAGGGTTCGATGGCTACACCTTC
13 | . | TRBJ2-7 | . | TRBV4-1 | CASSPEHGYEQYF | TGCGCCAGCAGCCCAGAACATGGCTACGAGCAGTACTTC
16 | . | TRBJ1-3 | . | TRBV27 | CASSPTPPDSGNTIYF | TGTGCCAGCAGTCCAACACCCCCAGACTCTGGAAACACCATATATTTT
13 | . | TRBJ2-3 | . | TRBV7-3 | CASSLEGTDTQYF | TGTGCCAGCAGCCTCGAGGGCACAGATACGCAGTATTTT
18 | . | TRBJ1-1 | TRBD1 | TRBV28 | CASTTGRDRGQGWTEAFF | TGTGCCAGCACCACAGGGCGGGACAGGGGCCAAGGGTGGACTGAAGCTTTCTTT
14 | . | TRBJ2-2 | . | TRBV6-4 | CASSAAGEEGELFF | TGTGCCAGCAGTGCGGCAGGGGAAGAAGGGGAGCTGTTTTTT
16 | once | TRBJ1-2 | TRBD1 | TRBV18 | CASSPPIITGGIGYTF | TGTGCCAGCTCACCACCGATTATTACAGGGGGCATTGGCTACACCTTC
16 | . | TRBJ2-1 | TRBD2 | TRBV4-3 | CASSQVGTSVYNEQFF | TGCGCCAGCAGCCAAGTTGGGACTAGTGTCTACAATGAGCAGTTCTTC
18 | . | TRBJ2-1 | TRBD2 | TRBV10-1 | CASSESSRLAVAYNEQFF | TGCGCCAGCAGTGAGTCGAGTCGGCTAGCGGTGGCCTACAATGAGCAGTTCTTC
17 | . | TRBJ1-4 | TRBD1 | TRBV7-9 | CASSHDRGLYANEKLFF | TGTGCCAGCAGCCACGACAGGGGGCTCTATGCTAATGAAAAACTGTTTTTT
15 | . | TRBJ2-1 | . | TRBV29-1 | CSVESPQTVTNEQFF | TGCAGCGTTGAATCCCCTCAGACAGTTACGAATGAGCAGTTCTTC
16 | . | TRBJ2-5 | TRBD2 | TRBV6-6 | CASSYYSLAGQETQYF | TGTGCCAGCAGTTACTATTCCCTAGCGGGTCAAGAGACCCAGTACTTC
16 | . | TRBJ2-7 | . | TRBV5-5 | CASSSVAGRTSYEQYF | TGTGCCAGCAGCTCGGTGGCGGGGCGGACCTCCTACGAGCAGTACTTC